The rows below give T cell receptor beta chains drawn from one sample of a study of blood T cell repertoires in COVID-19. TCRdb keeps only in-frame clones here, not all; method: immunoSEQ multiplex PCR. The table has about 98,000 clones, around nine tenths seen once; the top ten hold 2%. Sequenced material: peripheral blood. The receptors were gathered from a man aged 50 to 60 with active COVID-19. Both conserved end residues are part of each CDR3. Fields, in order: J gene, clone size, V gene, CDR3 protein. Clone size appears in some rows only: once, few, many, or a class for an expanded clone.

J: TRBJ2-2; size: -; V: TRBV4-1; CDR3: CASSQEGKRARGAGELFF
J: TRBJ2-7; size: -; V: TRBV5-4; CDR3: CASSIQGTYEQYF
J: TRBJ2-5; size: -; V: TRBV12-3/TRBV12-4; CDR3: CASSSRGKETQYF
J: TRBJ1-3; size: -; V: TRBV25-1; CDR3: CASSPGAGAYGNTIYF
J: TRBJ2-7; size: -; V: TRBV4-1; CDR3: CASSQGSSYEQYF
J: TRBJ2-3; size: once; V: TRBV7-7; CDR3: CASSLDGRGVRGTDTQYF
J: TRBJ1-5; size: -; V: TRBV5-1; CDR3: CASSLVPGGNQPQHF
J: TRBJ2-7; size: -; V: TRBV6-2/TRBV6-3; CDR3: CASSYAVNRHEQYF
J: TRBJ2-3; size: -; V: TRBV7-9; CDR3: CASSLGGGGTDTQYF
J: TRBJ2-3; size: -; V: TRBV11-2; CDR3: CASSLQVGTDTQYF
J: TRBJ2-2; size: -; V: TRBV15; CDR3: CATSRDARGELFF
J: TRBJ2-5; size: -; V: TRBV7-8; CDR3: CASSLGRGQETQYF
J: TRBJ1-6; size: -; V: TRBV18; CDR3: CASSPKRSSYNSPLHF
J: TRBJ2-7; size: -; V: TRBV5-6; CDR3: CASSSTDRGAYEQYF
J: TRBJ1-6; size: -; V: TRBV2; CDR3: CASSEGTGIHNSPLHF
J: TRBJ1-2; size: -; V: TRBV30; CDR3: CAWSVASNYGYTF
J: TRBJ1-1; size: few; V: TRBV4-1; CDR3: CASSVRGGNTEAFF